Each of the 17 T cell receptor beta chains below was sequenced from the same sample in a study of CD8+ T cells in alopecia areata. Isolated RNA was reverse transcribed into cDNA used as the sequencing template. This table comes from immunoSEQ multiplex PCR, and its TCRdb copy is limited to in-frame clones, with some not included. The sample yields some 120,000 clones, without any singletons. Sequenced material: lesional skin. These receptors all come from a C3H/HeJ mouse with alopecia areata. The mouse strain carries the MHC haplotype H2-k.

This clone was seen more than once but under ten times. Gene labels here are mouse ones. The CDR3 end falls 4 residues outside the read, so it is completed with the germline J gene. J is TRBJ1-1 and V is TRBV1; the match to TRBD1 covers 9 bases. Trimming cost V 3 bases and J 3 bases; bases outside gene matches: 5. This CDR3 is 15 amino acids long. CDR1 NSQYPW and CDR2 LRSPGD come from the germline V gene (reference sequence). The part of the CDR3 DNA that was read is TGCACCTGCAGTGCGGGGACAGGGCCCCACACA. Its translation is CTCSAGTGPHT. The whole CDR3 protein is CTCSAGTGPHTEVFF.

To note about this clone: Here the gene names and germline are mouse. Sequencing ends 4 residues short of the CDR3 end; the germline J gene provides the rest. The rearrangement joins TRBV13-3 to TRBJ2-5, with TRBD1 identical over 8 bases. The length of the CDR3 is 15 residues. Germline V gives CDR1 NNHDY, CDR2 SYVADS. The CDR3 here is CASSDGRGRGDTQYF. The DNA read from the CDR3 is TGTGCCAGCAGTGATGGCAGGGGGCGCGGGGAC.

This clone was detected a few times. TCRdb's protein and the DNA translation differ at residue 13; the protein here comes from the DNA. Gene names denote mouse genes. The DNA ends 3 residues before the CDR3 does, and the rest of the CDR3 is filled in from the germline J gene. The chain employs TRBV13-3 and TRBJ1-6, with 7 nucleotides matching TRBD1. TRBJ1-6 is given ORF status, its function remaining uncertain. The CDR3 contains 16 residues. The germline V gene has CDR1 NNHDY and CDR2 SYVADS. Losses at the gene ends were 3 bases for V and 0 bases for J; bases not matched to a gene: 3. CDR3 protein: CASSGGQSSYNSPLYF. CDR3 DNA, as far as it was read: TGTGCCAGCAGTGGGGGACAGTCTTCCTATAATTCGCCC.

A word on this clone: Gene names refer to mouse genes. The read is 4 residues too short to cover the CDR3 end, so that end is filled in from the germline J gene. The chain carries TRBV19 and TRBJ2-3, with D tentatively TRBD1 (5 bases). Per germline, CDR1 FNHDT and CDR2 SITEND (reference sequence). The CDR3 runs 15 residues. The V end lost 1 base, the J end lost 3 bases, and 12 bases lay between the germline ends. CDR3 DNA, as far as it was read: TGTGCCAGCAGTATAAGAGGGGAGGGGGCAGAA. Protein sequence: CASSIRGEGAE. The whole CDR3 region reads CASSIRGEGAETLYF. Supplemented by reference TRBV19 and TRBJ2-3, the full variable domain reads GGIITQTPKFLIGQEGQKLTLKCQQNFNHDTMYWYRQDSGKGLRLIYYSITENDLQKGDLSEGYDASREKKSSFSLTVTSAQKNEMAVFLCASSIRGEGAETLYFGSGTRLTVL.

In regard to this clone: The gene symbols are mouse symbols. The read stops 4 residues short of the end of the CDR3; the missing end is completed from the germline J gene. The rearrangement links TRBV13-3 to TRBJ1-1, with D perhaps TRBD1 (6 bases). From germline, CDR1 is NNHDY and CDR2 SYVADS. This CDR3 has 13 amino acids. The CDR3 bases that were read are TGTGCCAGCAGCACTGGGGGGGCGCGA. It codes for CASSTGGAR. The whole CDR3 sequence reads CASSTGGAREVFF.

Points on this clone: Genes and germline come from the mouse. Read data end 4 residues before the CDR3 end; the end is taken from the germline J gene. This chain links TRBV1 with TRBJ1-2; possible D gene TRBD1, 6 bases. V dropped 2 bases and J dropped 0 bases, with 13 bases sitting between them. This CDR3 is 16 amino acids long. Looked up from germline, CDR1 is NSQYPW and CDR2 is LRSPGD (reference sequence). The sequenced part of the CDR3 DNA is TGCACCTGCAGTGCACCACCGGGACAACCAAACTCC. Protein: CTCSAPPGQPNS. The whole CDR3 reads CTCSAPPGQPNSDYTF.

This clone was counted between two and nine times. Genes and germline are mouse. Read data end 4 residues before the CDR3 end; the end is taken from the germline J gene. V and J are TRBV13-2 and TRBJ2-5; 11 bases are shared with TRBD1. The CDR3 loop spans 15 amino acids. Germline CDR1 and CDR2: NNHNN and SYGAGS (reference sequence). The CDR3 here is CASGDVGTGGDTQYF. The sequenced CDR3 bases are TGTGCCAGCGGTGATGTCGGGACAGGGGGAGAC.

This clone was picked up a small number of times. Gene labels here are mouse ones. From the germline J gene comes the end of the CDR3, since the read stops 4 residues before it. The genes are TRBV1 and TRBJ2-7, with 8 bases lining up with TRBD2. The CDR3 runs to 15 residues. Germline CDR1 is NSQYPW and CDR2 is LRSPGD (reference sequence). V gave up 0 bases and J gave up 3 bases; unmatched junction bases: 4. The CDR3 bases that were read are TGCACCTGCAGTGCAGAGAACTGGGGGTTCTAT. It specifies CTCSAENWGFY. The entire CDR3 protein is CTCSAENWGFYEQYF.

This clone was counted between two and nine times. Mouse germline and gene names are used. The read is 4 residues too short to cover the CDR3 end, so that end is filled in from the germline J gene. The chain uses TRBV13-3 and TRBJ2-5, with 9 nucleotides matching TRBD2. V lost 1 base to trimming and J lost 0 bases; unmatched junction nucleotides: 6. The CDR3 loop spans 17 amino acids. Germline V lookup: CDR1 NNHDY, CDR2 SYVADS. The CDR3 loop is CASSDPTDWGNQDTQYF. The sequenced CDR3 bases are TGTGCCAGCAGTGATCCCACTGACTGGGGGAACCAAGAC.

This clone came up many times. Gene names follow the mouse nomenclature. Read sequence stops 4 residues before the CDR3 end, and the germline J gene provides the missing end. V gene TRBV16 combines with J gene TRBJ2-1, with 9 bases that match TRBD2. J lost 3 bases, V lost 5 bases, and 5 bases had no gene match. The CDR3 is 15 amino acids. Looked up from germline, CDR1 is SGHSA and CDR2 is FRNQAP. The CDR3 here is CASSLLGGPYAEQFF. The DNA read from the CDR3 is TGTGCAAGCAGCCTACTGGGGGGTCCCTATGCT.

In the case of this clone: Germline and genes here are mouse. CDR3 sequence: CASSEGWGADAEQFF. The CDR3 DNA, read in part, is TGTGCCAGCAGTGAAGGCTGGGGGGCGGATGCT. V usage is TRBV13-1 and J usage is TRBJ2-1; 8 bases line up with TRBD2. The read ends 4 residues before the CDR3 terminus; that terminus is restored from the germline J gene. Germline V gene sequence: CDR1 NSHNY, CDR2 SYGAGN. CDR3 size: 15 residues. V dropped 2 bases and J dropped 5; count of bases not matched to a gene: 6.

As to this clone: Any gene name here is a mouse gene name. CDR3 loop: CASSITGQAETLYF. Partial CDR3 DNA: TGTGCCAGCAGTATAACGGGACAGGCAGAA. This sequence joins TRBV19 and TRBJ2-3, with 7 bases aligning to TRBD1. The read terminates 4 residues before the CDR3 end, so the remaining end is supplied by the germline J gene. J was trimmed by 3 bases and V by 1 base; bases with no gene match: 2. Per the germline V gene, CDR1 is FNHDT and CDR2 is SITEND (reference sequence). The CDR3 has 14 amino acids.

Many counts were recorded for this clone. At residue 12, TCRdb's protein is not the same as the translated DNA, so the protein here was read from the DNA. The germline and genes are mouse ones. The CDR3 goes on 3 residues after the read ends, and that part is filled in from the germline J gene. This chain links TRBV19 with TRBJ1-3, with 10 bases that match TRBD1. CDR3 length equals 15 residues. V gave up 0 bases and J gave up 3 bases; unmatched junction bases: 0. Germline lookup yields CDR1 FNHDT and CDR2 SITEND (reference sequence). Partial CDR3 DNA: TGTGCCAGCAGTATAGGGGACAGGGGTGGAAATACG. Translation gives CASSIGDRGGNT. The whole CDR3 sequence is CASSIGDRGGNTLYF.

This clone turned up a few times. Each gene name is a mouse one. The read ends 4 residues early relative to the CDR3; the germline J gene fills the gap. The rearrangement links TRBV19 to TRBJ1-4; 7 bases line up with TRBD1. Germline CDR1 and CDR2: FNHDT and SITEND (reference sequence). This CDR3 is 13 amino acids long. This CDR3 reads CATGGTAGERLFF. The DNA read from the CDR3 is TGTGCCACAGGCGGGACAGCGGGCGAA. The variable domain in full, completed from reference TRBV19 and TRBJ1-4, reads GGIITQTPKFLIGQEGQKLTLKCQQNFNHDTMYWYRQDSGKGLRLIYYSITENDLQKGDLSEGYDASREKKSSFSLTVTSAQKNEMAVFLCATGGTAGERLFFGHGTKLSVL.

Only a few counts were recorded for this clone. The genes and germline here are from mouse. The read is 4 residues too short to cover the CDR3 end, so that end is filled in from the germline J gene. V and J are TRBV13-2 and TRBJ1-4; TRBD1 matches at 9 bases. Trimming removed 0 bases from V and 4 bases from J; junction bases left unmatched: 4. CDR3 length equals 16 residues. Germline assignment: CDR1 NNHNN and CDR2 SYGAGS (reference sequence). The sequenced part of the CDR3 DNA is TGTGCCAGCGGTGATGACAGGGGGCGCGGCAACGAA. Protein product: CASGDDRGRGNE. The whole CDR3 protein reads CASGDDRGRGNERLFF.

A few counts support this clone. Gene names refer to mouse genes. Read sequence stops 4 residues before the CDR3 end, and the germline J gene provides the missing end. The chain recombines TRBV13-3 with TRBJ2-1; 9 nucleotides line up with TRBD1. J gave up 6 bases and V 3 bases, and 4 bases lay outside the gene matches. The CDR3 sequence is 14 residues long. The germline CDR1 and CDR2 sequences are NNHDY and SYVADS. CDR3 residues: CASSGRDRVAEQFF. The covered CDR3 bases are TGTGCCAGCAGTGGCAGGGACAGGGTTGCT.

There are a few counts of this clone. The germline and genes are mouse ones. CDR3 DNA, as far as it was read: TGTGCCAGCAGTCGGACAGGGGGGAACTATGCT. It codes for CASSRTGGNYA. The full CDR3 is CASSRTGGNYAEQFF. V gene TRBV14 combines with J gene TRBJ2-1; 10 bases agree with TRBD1. The read comes to an end 4 residues before the CDR3 does, leaving the germline J gene to fill in the end. J gave up 1 base and V 4 bases, and 2 bases lay outside the gene matches. The length of the CDR3 is 15 residues. Germline V gene lookup returns CDR1 SGHDT and CDR2 FRDEAV.